Given below is one T cell receptor beta chain in context. The antigen it recognizes is unknown. No much larger clonotype is one base removed from it; base qualities were not supplied. The immunoSEQ Assay, a bias-controlled multiplex PCR, was used to amplify TCRbeta CDR3 regions from genomic DNA. For the original study's pipeline: Within the assay, amplification of reference gene primers was used to estimate how many nucleated cells each sample contained. To quantify the absolute abundance of each unique TCRbeta CDR3 rearrangement, sequence reads were collapsed and filtered. Productive Simpson clonality was computed per sample as the square root of Simpson's diversity index over productive rearrangements. As stored in TCRdb, this immuneACCESS dataset retains in-frame rearrangements with V and J assigned. A fraction of the clones does not appear; measured against another copy, unresolved V genes explain less than half of the discrepancy, and the remainder lacks a known reason. The DNA was the basis for D and trimming; V, J and clone size are from that table. The sample has tens of thousands of clones on record, roughly 78% of them singletons. About 30% of the sample is in the top ten clones.

Including the terminal cysteine and phenylalanine, the CDR3 comprises 16 residues. The retained sequence is limited to the CDR3, 48 bases, with the frame set at the first base. Germline trimming: 1 base from V, 1 base from J; junction bases outside gene matches: 6. Based on the germline V gene, the CDR1 and CDR2 sequences are SGHRS and YFSETQ. These data belong to a study of blood T cell repertoires in COVID-19 (dated by TCRdb to about 2020). With regard to the full study: The collaborator samples originated in the United States, Italy and Spain and spanned the acute and convalescent phases of COVID-19. Subjects who had been exposed to COVID-19, were actively infected with it, or had recovered from it provided the deeply sampled blood TCRbeta repertoires that made up the dataset. The repertoires were made available in a free public database intended to serve as a resource for research on the immune response to SARS-CoV-2. Where available, HLA class I and class II types were obtained from metadata supplied by the sample provider rather than from assay-based typing. Nearly every sample came with metadata listing a de-identified subject ID, COVID-19 status, age in years and sex. The prospective study material was composed of cDNA or gDNA derived from T cells, B-cell-depleted T cells, or PBMCs. Samples were obtained from the ongoing ImmuneRACE study (first 160 participants) and from 950 to 1,500 subjects provided by 6 global collaborators.

What the research found in general, with its limitations: Clinical and demographic metadata were provided uncurated, with the amount varying by source and participant.

Each collaborating institution followed its own protocols to collect whole blood in K2EDTA tubes. For TCRbeta analysis, collaborators shipped samples as frozen whole blood, isolated PBMCs, or DNA extracted from either of those sample types. This clonotype was obtained from a man between 60 and 75 years old with active or convalescent COVID-19. Specimen: peripheral blood. The chain links TRBV5-1 with TRBJ2-7; the junction holds 9 bases that match TRBD1. The CDR3 loop reads CASSLKTGTGSYEQYF. Read as DNA, the sequence is TGCGCCAGCAGCTTGAAAACCGGGACAGGGTCCTACGAGCAGTACTTC.